These 27 T cell receptor beta chains share one sample of origin, sequenced in a study of T cell repertoires in ileal Crohn's disease. Profiling relied on immunoSEQ multiplex PCR, and the TCRdb table lists in-frame clones only, not all of them. The sample lists approximately 12,000 clones; over 60% were seen once. The sequencing sample was made of ileal tissue. These receptors came from an adult with Crohn's disease.

This chain connects TRBV7-9 to TRBJ2-7; maybe TRBD2 (6 bases). CDR1 is SEHNR, CDR2 FQNEAQ, per germline (reference sequence). This CDR3 spans 14 amino acids. Trimming cost V 5 bases and J 5 bases, with 16 bases left between them. In nucleotides, the CDR3 is TGTGCCAGCAGCCGAAGGGCGGGACGCGACGAGCAGTACTTC. Amino acids: CASSRRAGRDEQYF.

The chain recombines TRBV6-5 with TRBJ1-1; D unclear. This CDR3 is 13 amino acids long. Trimming cost V 0 bases and J 7 bases, with 9 bases left between them. CDR1 is MNHEY and CDR2 is SVGAGI in the germline V gene. CDR3 residues: CASSYSGMLEAFF. In DNA, the CDR3 is TGTGCCAGCAGTTACTCGGGCATGCTTGAAGCTTTCTTT.

This chain links TRBV7-9 with TRBJ2-7; TRBD1 matches at 8 bases. V gave up 5 bases and J gave up 8 bases; unmatched junction bases: 14. Germline V gene lookup returns CDR1 SEHNR and CDR2 FQNEAQ (reference sequence). The CDR3 sequence is 15 residues long. CDR3 protein: CASSLGQDRVGKQYF. CDR3 DNA sequence: TGTGCCAGCAGCCTGGGTCAGGACAGGGTCGGGAAGCAGTACTTC.

The rearrangement joins TRBV19 to TRBJ2-7; TRBD1 is a possible D gene (5 bases). V was cut by 0 bases and J by 1 base, with 16 bases left in between. The CDR3 covers 17 residues. Germline CDR1 is LNHDA and CDR2 is SQIVND (reference sequence). The CDR3 region is CASSIDLWQGGSYEQYF. The CDR3 DNA sequence: TGTGCCAGTAGTATAGATCTATGGCAGGGCGGATCCTACGAGCAGTACTTC.

The chain is built from TRBV5-1 and TRBJ1-3; D is perhaps TRBD1 (5 bases). Germline CDR1 reads SGHRS; CDR2 reads YFSETQ. The CDR3 extends over 14 amino acids. V lost 3 bases to trimming and J lost 4 bases, with 11 bases between them. This CDR3 is CASSWGGDGNTIYF. As DNA, the CDR3 is TGCGCCAGCAGCTGGGGGGGGGACGGAAACACCATATATTTT.

The chain has TRBV7-6 and TRBJ1-2; 7 positions agree with TRBD1. Trimming at V came to 5 bases and at J to 2 bases, leaving 2 bases not matched to a gene. This CDR3 is 13 amino acids long. Germline loops: CDR1 SGHVS, CDR2 FNYEAQ. The CDR3 DNA reads as TGTGCCAGCAGCCCGACAGGGAACTATGGCTACACCTTC. Translating it yields CASSPTGNYGYTF.

The rearrangement joins TRBV4-1 to TRBJ1-2; no clear D. Germline-derived CDR1 and CDR2 are MGHRA and YSYEKL. Deletions cut 3 bases from V and 7 bases from J, with 9 bases between. The CDR3 consists of 12 residues. CDR3 region: CASSQYRGGYTF. The CDR3 region has the DNA TGCGCCAGCAGCCAGTATAGAGGTGGCTACACCTTC.

The table lists this clone with a few counts. The rearrangement links TRBV19 to TRBJ2-2, with D tentatively TRBD1 (5 bases). This CDR3 comprises 16 residues. Germline V gives CDR1 LNHDA, CDR2 SQIVND (reference sequence). Trimming took 7 bases from V and 4 from J, leaving 19 bases between them. The CDR3 DNA follows: TGTGCCAGTACCTCGGCCAGGGCCTGGGGCACCGGGGAGCTGTTTTTT. Encoded protein: CASTSARAWGTGELFF.

The chain employs TRBV6-6 and TRBJ2-5; 7 bases map to TRBD2. Judging by the DNA end, TRBJ2-7 fits better; the J call may be wrong. CDR1 and CDR2 from the germline V gene are MNHNY and SVGAGI (reference sequence). The CDR3 extends over 15 amino acids. The CDR3 DNA reads as TGTGCCAGCAGTACCGGGACTATAAAGGGCTACGAGCAGTACTTC. Its translation: CASSTGTIKGYEQYF.

The V call is TRBV4-3, the J call TRBJ2-3; 8 nucleotides match TRBD2. J gave up 3 bases and V 0 bases, and 17 bases lay outside the gene matches. Germline loops: CDR1 LGHNA, CDR2 YSLEER. CDR3 length: 20 residues. The DNA of the CDR3 is TGCGCCAGCAGCCAAGAGTTTAGGCGGGGGGCCCCCGTTTCGACAGATACGCAGTATTTT. It yields the protein CASSQEFRRGAPVSTDTQYF.

This rearrangement joins TRBV6-5 to TRBJ1-2; no reliable D call. Germline V gene data show CDR1 as MNHEY and CDR2 as SVGAGI. V lost 4 bases, J lost 4 bases, and 16 bases lay in between. CDR3 size: 15 residues. CDR3 in DNA: TGTGCCAGCAGTTCCGACCCCACCCGGGGCTATGGCTACACCTTC. Translation: CASSSDPTRGYGYTF.

V and J are TRBV11-3 and TRBJ2-2, with TRBD1 identical over 7 bases. The junction had 7 bases not matched to a gene; V was cut back by 5 bases and J by 7 bases. The length of the CDR3 is 14 residues. The V gene's germline CDR1 is SGHNT and CDR2 YENEEA. The CDR3 DNA sequence: TGTGCCAGCAGCCGCACAGGGGTTGACGGGGAGCTGTTTTTT. Amino acids: CASSRTGVDGELFF.

V is TRBV7-9 and J is TRBJ2-3, with 7 bases lining up with TRBD1. Germline CDR1 SEHNR, CDR2 FQNEAQ (reference sequence). The CDR3 covers 14 residues. V lost 5 bases, J lost 2 bases, and 4 bases stayed unmatched. CDR3 residues: CASSATGATDTQYF. The CDR3 DNA reads TGTGCCAGCAGCGCCACAGGGGCCACAGATACGCAGTATTTT.

This clone has a single count. The CDR3: CASSPAGTGDSPLHF. CDR3 nucleotide sequence: TGTGCCAGCTCACCAGCCGGGACAGGAGATTCACCCCTCCACTTT. The chain carries TRBV18 and TRBJ1-6, with 8 bases aligning to TRBD1. Germline CDR1 reads KGHSH; CDR2 reads LQKENI. This CDR3 contains 15 residues. Germline trimming cut 2 bases from V and 8 bases from J; bases unmatched to any gene: 5. The full variable domain, in which reference TRBV18 and TRBJ1-6 provide the parts outside the CDR3, is NAGVMQNPRHLVRRRGQEARLRCSPMKGHSHVYWYRQLPEEGLKFMVYLQKENIIDESGMPKERFSAEFPKEGPSILRIQQVVRGDSAAYFCASSPAGTGDSPLHFGNGTRLTVT.

As regards this clone: The junction does not match germline at one end; this may be a read error. The J gene is TRBJ1-2, the V gene TRBV11-3; no reliable D call. This CDR3 contains 13 residues. Germline V lookup: CDR1 SGHNT, CDR2 YENEEA. The CDR3 DNA follows: TGTGCCAGCAGCCTAGACAATAACTATGGCTACACCTTC. Residues: CASSLDNNYGYTF.

The J gene is TRBJ2-7, the V gene TRBV7-9, with D possibly being TRBD2 (6 bases). The V and J ends lost 5 bases and 2 bases respectively, with 10 bases between them. Germline V lookup: CDR1 SEHNR, CDR2 FQNEAQ (reference sequence). CDR3 length: 13 amino acids. The CDR3 loop is CASSRLVAYEQYF. DNA of the CDR3: TGTGCCAGCAGCAGACTAGTAGCCTACGAGCAGTACTTC.

The chain combines TRBV30 with TRBJ1-1; D gene ambiguous. Looked up from germline, CDR1 is GTSNPN and CDR2 is SVGIG (reference sequence). Trimming pared 3 bases from V and 8 bases from J, leaving 7 bases between. This CDR3 is 10 amino acids long. The CDR3 DNA is TGTGCCTGGAGAGAGGGCGAAGCTTTCTTT. It is translated as CAWREGEAFF.

The chain joins TRBV5-6 to TRBJ2-3; D perhaps matches TRBD2 (6 bases). The V and J ends lost 3 bases and 8 bases respectively, with 19 bases between them. In germline, CDR1 is SGHDT, CDR2 YYEEEE. This CDR3 spans 15 amino acids. The CDR3 DNA reads as TGTGCCAGCAGCTGGCGGTGGCGGGGAGAGGGTACGCAGTATTTT. Protein sequence: CASSWRWRGEGTQYF.

The CDR3 region has the DNA TGTGCCAGCAGCTTTTATAGCGGGGGAGACACAGATACGCAGTATTTT. Residues: CASSFYSGGDTDTQYF. The V call is TRBV7-3, the J call TRBJ2-3, with TRBD2 identical over 9 bases. This CDR3 spans 16 amino acids. Trimming took 3 bases from V and 2 from J; bases not matched to a gene: 6. Germline CDR1 and CDR2: SGHTA and FQGTGA.

The table lists this clone with a few counts. The J gene is TRBJ1-5, the V gene TRBV7-2; maybe TRBD1 (6 bases). The CDR3 totals 15 residues. Trimming removed 0 bases from V and 3 bases from J, with 9 bases in between. The germline V gene has CDR1 SGHTA and CDR2 FQGNSA. As DNA, the CDR3 is TGTGCCAGCAGCTTAGCGAGGGGACACAATCAGCCCCAGCATTTT. It is translated as CASSLARGHNQPQHF.

This chain uses TRBV5-8 with TRBJ2-5; 10 positions agree with TRBD1. This CDR3 has 16 amino acids. Trimming cost V 4 bases and J 2 bases; bases outside gene matches: 8. Germline assignment: CDR1 SGHTS and CDR2 YDEGEE. The CDR3: CASSHDRGPSQETQYF. CDR3 bases: TGTGCCAGCAGCCACGACAGGGGGCCAAGTCAAGAGACCCAGTACTTC.

The CDR3, as DNA: TGTGCCAGTAGCCCCTCAAGGGGGGGGTCCTATGGCTACACCTTC. This translates into CASSPSRGGSYGYTF. V is TRBV19 and J is TRBJ1-2; D possibly corresponds to TRBD1 (6 bases). CDR3 length: 15 residues. Germline-derived CDR1 and CDR2 are LNHDA and SQIVND (reference sequence). V lost 6 bases to trimming and J lost 4 bases, with 18 bases between them.

The chain joins TRBV6-5 to TRBJ1-3; 9 nucleotides align to TRBD1. Germline CDR1 reads MNHEY; CDR2 reads SVGAGI. V lost 5 bases and J lost 3; bases outside the gene matches: 2. The CDR3 totals 14 residues. DNA of the CDR3: TGTGCCAGCAGTACAGGGGGCAGTGGAAACACCATATATTTT. This sequence encodes CASSTGGSGNTIYF.

V usage is TRBV11-3 and J usage is TRBJ2-7, with 9 bases that match TRBD1. CDR3 length: 14 residues. The J segment lost 6 bases and the V segment lost 6 bases, leaving 9 bases of the junction unmatched. Per the germline V gene, CDR1 is SGHNT and CDR2 is YENEEA. CDR3 sequence: CASRPRDRAAEQYF. CDR3 DNA sequence: TGTGCCAGCAGACCCCGGGACAGGGCCGCCGAGCAGTACTTC. The whole variable domain, remainder taken from reference TRBV11-3 and TRBJ2-7, is EAGVVQSPRYKIIEKKQPVAFWCNPISGHNTLYWYLQNLGQGPELLIRYENEEAVDDSQLPKDRFSAERLKGVDSTLKIQPAELGDSAVYLCASRPRDRAAEQYFGPGTRLTVT.

This clone was picked up a small number of times. The V and J genes are TRBV5-1 and TRBJ2-3; tentatively, D is TRBD2 (5 bases). Germline loops: CDR1 SGHRS, CDR2 YFSETQ. The CDR3 is 15 amino acids. With 7 bases removed from V and 1 base from J, the gap between germline ends came to 16 bases. DNA for the CDR3: TGCGCCAGCCTCGAGGGCGCGGCTGGCACAGATACGCAGTATTTT. Encoded protein: CASLEGAAGTDTQYF.

The CDR3 DNA sequence: TGTGCCACCCACCCAACGAGTGGGACTTCTTTCTCTGGGGCCAACGTCCTGACTTTC. Encoded protein: CATHPTSGTSFSGANVLTF. The chain joins TRBV19 to TRBJ2-6, with a possible D match to TRBD2 (6 bases). Germline V lookup: CDR1 LNHDA, CDR2 SQIVND (reference sequence). This CDR3 is built from 19 residues. V was trimmed by 10 bases and J by 0 bases, leaving 25 bases between them.

The chain links TRBV29-1 to TRBJ2-2; D may be TRBD1 (5 bases). Germline V CDR1 and CDR2: SQVTM, ANQGSEA. V was trimmed by 3 bases and J by 2 bases, leaving 10 bases between them. The CDR3 is 14 residues long. This chain's CDR3 is CSVERRANTGELFF. The CDR3 nucleotides read TGCAGCGTTGAGCGCAGGGCCAACACCGGGGAGCTGTTTTTT.